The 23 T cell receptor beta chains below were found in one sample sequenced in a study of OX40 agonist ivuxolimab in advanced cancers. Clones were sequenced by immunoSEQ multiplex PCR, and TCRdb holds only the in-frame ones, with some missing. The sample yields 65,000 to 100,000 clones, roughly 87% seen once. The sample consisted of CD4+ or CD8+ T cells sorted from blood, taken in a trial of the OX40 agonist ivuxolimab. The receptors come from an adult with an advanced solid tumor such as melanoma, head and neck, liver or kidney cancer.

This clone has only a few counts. CDR3 residues: CASSLGRPSQKNIQYF. The CDR3 bases are TGTGCCAGCAGCTTGGGCCGCCCTAGCCAAAAAAACATTCAGTACTTC. This chain uses TRBV5-6 with TRBJ2-4; tentatively, D is TRBD2 (5 bases). CDR1 and CDR2 (germline): SGHDT, YYEEEE. The CDR3 is made up of 16 amino acids. V lost 0 bases, J lost 4 bases, and 14 bases lay in between.

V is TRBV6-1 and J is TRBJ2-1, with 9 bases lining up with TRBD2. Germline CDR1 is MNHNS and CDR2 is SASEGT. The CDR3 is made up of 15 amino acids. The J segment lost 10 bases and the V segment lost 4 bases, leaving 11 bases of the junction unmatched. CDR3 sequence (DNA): TGTGCCAGCAGTGGGCCTAGCGGGGATTCGGGGGAGCAGTTCTTC. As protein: CASSGPSGDSGEQFF.

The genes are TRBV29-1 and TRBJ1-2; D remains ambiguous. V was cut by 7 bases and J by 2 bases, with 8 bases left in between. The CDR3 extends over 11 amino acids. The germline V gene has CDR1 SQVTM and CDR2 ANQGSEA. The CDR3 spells CSAEQNYGYTF. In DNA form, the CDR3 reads TGCAGCGCCGAACAGAACTATGGCTACACCTTC.

In DNA, the CDR3 is TGTGCCAGCAGCTTATTACAGGGGGGTCTGTTCTTC. Translating it yields CASSLLQGGLFF. V is TRBV7-2 and J is TRBJ2-1; 8 nucleotides match TRBD1. Germline-derived CDR1 and CDR2 are SGHTA and FQGNSA. This CDR3 has 12 amino acids. V trimming: 2 bases; J trimming: 15 bases; junction bases outside the gene matches: 6.

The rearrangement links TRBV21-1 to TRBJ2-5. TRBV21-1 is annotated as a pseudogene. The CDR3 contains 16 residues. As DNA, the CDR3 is TGTGCCAGCAGCTTTCGGGACGGCGGCCTCCAAGAGACCCAGTACTTC. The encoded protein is CASSFRDGGLQETQYF.

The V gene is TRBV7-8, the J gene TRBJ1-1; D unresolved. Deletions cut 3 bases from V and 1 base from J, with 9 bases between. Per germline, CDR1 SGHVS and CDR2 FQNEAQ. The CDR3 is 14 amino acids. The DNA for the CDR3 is TGTGCCAGCAGCTTCTGGGCCTCGAACACTGAAGCTTTCTTT. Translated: CASSFWASNTEAFF.

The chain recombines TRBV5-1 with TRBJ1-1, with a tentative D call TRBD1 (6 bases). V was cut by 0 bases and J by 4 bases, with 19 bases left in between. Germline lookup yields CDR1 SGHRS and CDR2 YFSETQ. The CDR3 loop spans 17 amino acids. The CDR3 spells CASSLEGAGAYTTEAFF. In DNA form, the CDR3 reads TGCGCCAGCAGCTTGGAAGGGGCAGGGGCCTACACCACTGAAGCTTTCTTT.

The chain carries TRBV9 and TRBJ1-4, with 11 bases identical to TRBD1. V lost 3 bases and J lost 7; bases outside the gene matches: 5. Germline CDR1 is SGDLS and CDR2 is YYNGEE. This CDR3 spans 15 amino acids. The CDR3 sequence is CASSGRTGGLEKLFF. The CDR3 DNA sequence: TGTGCCAGCAGCGGGAGGACAGGGGGCCTTGAAAAACTGTTTTTT.

Here the CDR3 DNA reads TGTGCCAGCAGCCGCTCATGGGCAGGGGAGGCCGAGCAGTACTTC. Translated, it gives CASSRSWAGEAEQYF. The V and J genes are TRBV6-5 and TRBJ2-7, with D perhaps given as TRBD1 or TRBD2 (6 bases each). This CDR3 has 15 amino acids. The germline V gene encodes CDR1 MNHEY and CDR2 SVGAGI. Trimming pared 6 bases from V and 6 bases from J, leaving 21 bases between.

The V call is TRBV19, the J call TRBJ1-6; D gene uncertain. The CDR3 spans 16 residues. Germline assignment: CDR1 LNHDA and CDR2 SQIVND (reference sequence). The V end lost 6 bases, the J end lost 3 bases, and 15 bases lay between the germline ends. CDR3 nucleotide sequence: TGTGCCAGTAGGTCCGGACTACTCAGCTATAATTCACCCCTCCACTTT. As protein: CASRSGLLSYNSPLHF.

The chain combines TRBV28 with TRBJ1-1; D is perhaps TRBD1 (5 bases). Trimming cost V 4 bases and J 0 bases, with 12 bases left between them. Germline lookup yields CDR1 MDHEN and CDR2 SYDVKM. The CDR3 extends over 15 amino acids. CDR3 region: CASSYSTAMNTEAFF. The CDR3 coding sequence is TGTGCCAGCAGTTACTCGACAGCGATGAACACTGAAGCTTTCTTT.

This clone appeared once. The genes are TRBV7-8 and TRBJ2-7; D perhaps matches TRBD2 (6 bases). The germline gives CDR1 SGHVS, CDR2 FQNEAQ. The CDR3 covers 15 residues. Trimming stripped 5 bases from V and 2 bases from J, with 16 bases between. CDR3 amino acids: CASSLTLAVPYEQYV. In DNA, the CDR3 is TGTGCCAGCAGCCTGACCTTAGCGGTGCCCTACGAGCAGTACGTC.

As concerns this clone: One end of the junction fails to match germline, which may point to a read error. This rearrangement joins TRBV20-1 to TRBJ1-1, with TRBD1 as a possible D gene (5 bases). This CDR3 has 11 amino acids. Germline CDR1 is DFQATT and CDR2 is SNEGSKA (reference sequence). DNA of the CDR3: TGCAGTGCTAGAGATGAGTTCGGGGGATACTTT. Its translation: CSARDEFGGYF.

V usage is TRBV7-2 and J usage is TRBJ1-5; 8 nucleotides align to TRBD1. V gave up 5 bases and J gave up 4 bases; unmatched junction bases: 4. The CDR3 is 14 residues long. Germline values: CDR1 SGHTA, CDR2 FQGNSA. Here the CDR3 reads CASSPDRENQPQHF. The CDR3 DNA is TGTGCCAGCAGCCCGGACAGGGAAAATCAGCCCCAGCATTTT.

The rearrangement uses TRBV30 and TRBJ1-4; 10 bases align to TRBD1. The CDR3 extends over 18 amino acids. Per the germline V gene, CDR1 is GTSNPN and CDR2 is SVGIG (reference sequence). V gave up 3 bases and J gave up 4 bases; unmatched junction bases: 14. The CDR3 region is CAWRPQRDRGLLNEKLFF. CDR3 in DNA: TGTGCCTGGAGACCCCAGAGGGACAGGGGATTACTTAATGAAAAACTGTTTTTT. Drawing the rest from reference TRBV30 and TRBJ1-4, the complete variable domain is SQTIHQWPATLVQPVGSPLSLECTVEGTSNPNLYWYRQAAGRGLQLLFYSVGIGQISSEVPQNLSASRPQDRQFILSSKKLLLSDSGFYLCAWRPQRDRGLLNEKLFFGSGTQLSVL.

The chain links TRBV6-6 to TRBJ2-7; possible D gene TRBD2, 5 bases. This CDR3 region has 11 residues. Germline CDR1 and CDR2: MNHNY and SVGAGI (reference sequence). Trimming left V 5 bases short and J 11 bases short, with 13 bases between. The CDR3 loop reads CASSDSGIEYF. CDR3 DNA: TGTGCCAGCAGTGATTCCGGGATAGAGTACTTC.

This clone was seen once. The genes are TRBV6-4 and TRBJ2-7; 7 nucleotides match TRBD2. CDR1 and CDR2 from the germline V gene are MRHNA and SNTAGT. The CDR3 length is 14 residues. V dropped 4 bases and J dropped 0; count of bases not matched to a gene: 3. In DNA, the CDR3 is TGTGCCAGCAGTGCCCGGGAGGACTCCTACGAGCAGTACGTC. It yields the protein CASSAREDSYEQYV.

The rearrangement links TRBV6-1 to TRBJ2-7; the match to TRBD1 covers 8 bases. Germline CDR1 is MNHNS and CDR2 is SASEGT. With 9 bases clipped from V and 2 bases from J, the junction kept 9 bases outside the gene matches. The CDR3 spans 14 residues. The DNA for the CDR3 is TGTGCCAGTCGAAAGGGACAGGACACCTACGAGCAGTACGTC. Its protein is CASRKGQDTYEQYV.

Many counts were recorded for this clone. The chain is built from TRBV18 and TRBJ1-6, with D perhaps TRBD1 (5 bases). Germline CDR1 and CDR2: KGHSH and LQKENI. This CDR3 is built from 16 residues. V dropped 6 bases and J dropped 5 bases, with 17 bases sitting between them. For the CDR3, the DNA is TGTGCCAGCTCGCGGGACGGGACCAGGAATAATTCACCCCTCCACTTT. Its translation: CASSRDGTRNNSPLHF.

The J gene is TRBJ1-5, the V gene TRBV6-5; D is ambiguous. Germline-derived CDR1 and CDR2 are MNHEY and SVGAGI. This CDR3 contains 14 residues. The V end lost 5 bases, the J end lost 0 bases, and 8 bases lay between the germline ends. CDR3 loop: CASSDQGSNQPQHF. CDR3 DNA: TGTGCCAGCAGTGACCAAGGTAGCAATCAGCCCCAGCATTTT.

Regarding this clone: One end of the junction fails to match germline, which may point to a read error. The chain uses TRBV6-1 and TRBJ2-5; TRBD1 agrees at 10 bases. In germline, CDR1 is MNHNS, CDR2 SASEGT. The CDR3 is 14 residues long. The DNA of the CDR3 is TGTGTCAGCAATGACAGGGGGCGCGGGGAGACCCAGTACTTC. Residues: CVSNDRGRGETQYF.

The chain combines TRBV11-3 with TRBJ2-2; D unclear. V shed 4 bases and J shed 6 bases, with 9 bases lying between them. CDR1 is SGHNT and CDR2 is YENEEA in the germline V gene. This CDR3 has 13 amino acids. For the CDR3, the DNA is TGTGCCAGCAGCTCCCTAAGGGCCGGGGAGCTGTTTTTT. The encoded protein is CASSSLRAGELFF.

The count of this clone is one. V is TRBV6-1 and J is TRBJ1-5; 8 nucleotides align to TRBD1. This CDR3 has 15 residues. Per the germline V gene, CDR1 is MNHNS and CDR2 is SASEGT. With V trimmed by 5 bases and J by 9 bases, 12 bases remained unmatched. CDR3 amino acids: CASSRGGTGDWPQHF. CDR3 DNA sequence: TGTGCCAGCAGTCGAGGGGGGACAGGAGATTGGCCCCAGCATTTT.